The 5 T cell receptor beta chains reported below all come from one sample, sequenced in a study of T cells after yellow fever vaccination. TCRdb independently ran MiXCR on the 5' RACE reads; one entry per CDR3 protein. The sample lists a few hundred thousand distinct CDR3 sequences; about 19% were seen once. Sequencing used PBMCs, obtained 15 days after the yellow fever booster vaccination. The receptors here all came from a man aged 30-40 years who received the YFV17D yellow fever vaccine.

This clonotype was seen a handful of times. V and J are TRBV27 and TRBJ1-4, with D possibly TRBD1 on 5 matching bases. Trimming pared 4 bases from V and 4 bases from J, leaving 16 bases between. Germline assignment: CDR1 MNHEY and CDR2 SMNVEV (reference sequence). This CDR3 is built from 16 residues. The CDR3 loop is CASSSGYATVNEKLFF. The DNA for the CDR3 is TGTGCCAGCAGTTCAGGGTATGCCACTGTTAATGAAAAACTGTTTTTT. The full variable domain, with the rest looked up from reference TRBV27 and TRBJ1-4, is EAQVTQNPRYLITVTGKKLTVTCSQNMNHEYMSWYRQDPGLGLRQIYYSMNVEVTDKGDVPEGYKVSRKEKRNFPLILESPSPNQTSLYFCASSSGYATVNEKLFFGSGTQLSVL.

The CDR3 sequence: CASSLAPLAGGPRELFF. The DNA of the CDR3 is TGTGCCAGCAGTTTAGCGCCACTAGCGGGAGGTCCCCGGGAGCTGTTTTTT. This chain links TRBV12-3 or TRBV12-4 with TRBJ2-2, with TRBD2 identical over 12 bases. V shed 0 bases, J shed 9 bases, and the junction held 8 bases outside the gene matches. The CDR3 covers 17 residues.

In this sample, this clonotype turned up a few times. The chain combines TRBV20-1 with TRBJ2-2, with 10 positions matching TRBD2. The germline gives CDR1 DFQATT, CDR2 SNEGSKA (reference sequence). The CDR3 loop spans 13 amino acids. Trimming took 8 bases from V and 4 from J; bases not matched to a gene: 4. Here the CDR3 reads CSKTSGLTGELFF. CDR3 DNA: TGCAGTAAGACTAGCGGGCTCACCGGGGAGCTGTTTTTT.

This clonotype was seen a few times. The V call is TRBV5-6, the J call TRBJ1-1, with 12 nucleotides matching TRBD1. CDR3 length: 14 amino acids. J lost 7 bases, V lost 7 bases, and 8 bases had no gene match. Per germline, CDR1 SGHDT and CDR2 YYEEEE. The CDR3 region is CASAGTGGFGEAFF. The CDR3 region has the DNA TGTGCCAGCGCCGGGACAGGGGGCTTCGGTGAAGCTTTCTTT.

This chain uses TRBV20-1 with TRBJ2-1; 13 bases match TRBD2. Per germline, CDR1 DFQATT and CDR2 SNEGSKA (reference sequence). Trimming cost V 5 bases and J 9 bases; bases outside gene matches: 16. The CDR3 extends over 17 amino acids. The CDR3 nucleotides read TGCAGTGCTGCCAGTTTACATGGACTAGCGGGAGTTACTGAGCAGTTCTTC. Translating gives CSAASLHGLAGVTEQFF.